The source of this T cell receptor (beta chain) is a study of CD8+CD57+ T cells in acquired aplastic anemia. Patients selected for sequencing had displayed CD8+CD57+ cell expansion by flow cytometry. The CDR3 contains 16 residues. Germline V gene data show CDR1 as LGHNT and CDR2 as FRNRAP. Unmatched junction bases numbered 6, after V lost 2 bases and J lost 2 bases. For CDR3 and TCR beta VDJ profiling, genomic DNA was the template used. Each CDR3 protein gets one entry after TCRdb re-called the reads with MiXCR. The table has just over 450,000 distinct CDR3 sequences, more than 25% seen once; the top ten hold approximately 0.82%.

The sequenced sample consisted of sorted CD4+, CD8+, or CD8+CD57+ T cells (not recorded which) from PBMCs. The receptor's source is a human donor with aplastic anemia. The chain combines TRBV12-5 with TRBJ2-7, with 10 bases identical to TRBD1. The CDR3 nucleotides read TGTGCTAGTGGTTTGCCACCCGGGACAGGGGCCTACGAGCAGTACTTC. This gives the protein CASGLPPGTGAYEQYF.